This T cell receptor (beta chain) was profiled in a study of metastatic and nonmetastatic thyroid tumors. As for the study in general: Malignant thyroid and benign thyroid patients provided blood and tumor or nodule tissue whose repertoires were compared.

General study points: The study reportedly found significantly higher TCR beta diversity in malignant thyroid tumors than benign nodules, in blood and tumor.

Before thyroid surgery, none of the patients had received any treatment. In its sample, this clone is medium-sized. Its antigen is not known. Trimming took 8 bases from V and 1 from J, leaving 11 bases between them. This CDR3 is 13 amino acids long. TCRdb recomputed clones from the PCR reads via MiXCR. The sample carries about 7,300 clones, under 20% recorded once. This TCR was recovered from a female donor with papillary thyroid cancer or a benign thyroid nodule (not recorded which). Some clones in this sample may be carry-over from other donors' samples. This rearrangement joins TRBV12-3 or TRBV12-4 to TRBJ1-1; weak D call: TRBD1 (5 bases). The sequenced sample was adjacent normal tissue. CDR3 coding DNA: TGTGCCAGCCTACAGGCCACGAACACTGAAGCTTTCTTT. This encodes CASLQATNTEAFF.